This T cell receptor beta chain was recorded in a study of cytomegalovirus exposure and HLA in healthy donors. The study, taken as a whole, reports: The investigators catalogued some 150 TCR beta chains as cytomegalovirus-associated. Later analysis demonstrated an association between a missense DCLRE1C variant and TCR beta V- and J-gene trimming. Donor immune exposure was known only as CMV serostatus.

Comments on this clone: Its antigen is unknown.

Primers included in the PCR were 60 Vbeta and 13 Jbeta primers. This table comes from immunoSEQ multiplex PCR, and its TCRdb copy is limited to in-frame clones, with some not included. The table has about 160,000 clones, 75% to 90% seen once. The TCR was taken from a woman aged 18-29 years in good health and CMV-seronegative. Source material: PBMCs.

The CDR3 DNA sequence: TGTGCCAGCACCGTCGGACAGACGTACGAGCAGTACTTC. Protein: CASTVGQTYEQYF. The V gene is TRBV28, the J gene TRBJ2-7, with TRBD1 as a possible D gene (6 bases). The germline V and J ends were trimmed by 7 bases and 4 bases, with 14 bases remaining between them. The germline gives CDR1 MDHEN, CDR2 SYDVKM. This CDR3 comprises 13 residues.